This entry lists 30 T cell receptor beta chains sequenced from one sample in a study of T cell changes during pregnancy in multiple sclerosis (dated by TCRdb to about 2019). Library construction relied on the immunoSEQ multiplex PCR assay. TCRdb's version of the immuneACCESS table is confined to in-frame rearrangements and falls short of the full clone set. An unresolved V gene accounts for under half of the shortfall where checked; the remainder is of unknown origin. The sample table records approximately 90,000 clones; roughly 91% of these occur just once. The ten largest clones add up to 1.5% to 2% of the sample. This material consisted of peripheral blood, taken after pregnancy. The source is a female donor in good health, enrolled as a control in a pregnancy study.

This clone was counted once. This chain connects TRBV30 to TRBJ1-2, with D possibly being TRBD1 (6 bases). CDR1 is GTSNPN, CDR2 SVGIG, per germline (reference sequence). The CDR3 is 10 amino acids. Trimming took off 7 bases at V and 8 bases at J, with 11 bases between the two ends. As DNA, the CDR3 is TGTGCCTTTGGGGGCCGGGGCTACACCTTC. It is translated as CAFGGRGYTF.

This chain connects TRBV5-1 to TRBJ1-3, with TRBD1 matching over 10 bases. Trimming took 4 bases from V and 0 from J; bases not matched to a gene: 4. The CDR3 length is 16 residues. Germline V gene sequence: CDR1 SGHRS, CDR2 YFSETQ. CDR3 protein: CASSMGQGISGNTIYF. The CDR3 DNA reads TGCGCCAGCAGCATGGGACAGGGGATCTCTGGAAACACCATATATTTT.

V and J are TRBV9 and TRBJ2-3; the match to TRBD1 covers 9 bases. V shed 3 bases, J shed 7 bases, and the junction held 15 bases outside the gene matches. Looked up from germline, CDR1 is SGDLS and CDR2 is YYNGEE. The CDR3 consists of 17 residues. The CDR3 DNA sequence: TGTGCCAGCAGCGAGAGGGCTGTTGGACAGGGGAGGTATACGCAGTATTTT. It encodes CASSERAVGQGRYTQYF.

The CDR3 protein is CASRRQAQEQFF. CDR3 in DNA: TGTGCCAGCAGGAGACAGGCACAGGAGCAGTTCTTC. The rearrangement uses TRBV28 and TRBJ2-1; maybe TRBD1 (6 bases). Per the germline V gene, CDR1 is MDHEN and CDR2 is SYDVKM. Trimming took 6 bases from V and 10 from J, leaving 13 bases between them. There are 12 residues in the CDR3.

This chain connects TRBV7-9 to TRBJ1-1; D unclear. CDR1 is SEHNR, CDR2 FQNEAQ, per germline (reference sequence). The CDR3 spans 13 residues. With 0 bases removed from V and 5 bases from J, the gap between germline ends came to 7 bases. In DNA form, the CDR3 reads TGTGCCAGCAGCTTAGCAGGGAGGACTGAAGCTTTCTTT. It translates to CASSLAGRTEAFF. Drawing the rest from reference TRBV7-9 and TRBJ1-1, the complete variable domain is DTGVSQNPRHKITKRGQNVTFRCDPISEHNRLYWYRQTLGQGPEFLTYFQNEAQLEKSRLLSDRFSAERPKGSFSTLEIQRTEQGDSAMYLCASSLAGRTEAFFGQGTRLTVV.

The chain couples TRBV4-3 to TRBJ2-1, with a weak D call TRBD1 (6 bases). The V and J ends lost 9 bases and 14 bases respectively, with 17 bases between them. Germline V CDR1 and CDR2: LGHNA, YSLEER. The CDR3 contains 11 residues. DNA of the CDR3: TGCGCCAGTCCCGGACAGTTAGGGGAGTTCTTC. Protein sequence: CASPGQLGEFF.

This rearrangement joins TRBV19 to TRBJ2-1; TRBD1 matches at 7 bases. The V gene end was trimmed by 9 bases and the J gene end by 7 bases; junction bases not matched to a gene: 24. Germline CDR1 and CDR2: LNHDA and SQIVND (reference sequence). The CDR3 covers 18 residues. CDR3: CASTTFDRAKIPTNEQFF. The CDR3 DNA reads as TGTGCCAGCACTACCTTTGACAGGGCCAAAATCCCTACAAATGAGCAGTTCTTC.

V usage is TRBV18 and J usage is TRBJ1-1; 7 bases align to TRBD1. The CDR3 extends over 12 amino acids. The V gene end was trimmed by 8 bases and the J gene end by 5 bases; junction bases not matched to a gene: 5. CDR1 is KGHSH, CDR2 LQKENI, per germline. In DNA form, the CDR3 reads TGTGCCAGCCGACAGGGCCAAACTGAAGCTTTCTTT. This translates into CASRQGQTEAFF.

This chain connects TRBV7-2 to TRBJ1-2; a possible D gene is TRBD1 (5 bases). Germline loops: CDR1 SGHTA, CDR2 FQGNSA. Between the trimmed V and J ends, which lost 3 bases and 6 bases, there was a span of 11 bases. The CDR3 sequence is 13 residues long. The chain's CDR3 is CASSFPGVHGYTF. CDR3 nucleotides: TGTGCCAGCAGCTTCCCGGGGGTGCATGGCTACACCTTC.

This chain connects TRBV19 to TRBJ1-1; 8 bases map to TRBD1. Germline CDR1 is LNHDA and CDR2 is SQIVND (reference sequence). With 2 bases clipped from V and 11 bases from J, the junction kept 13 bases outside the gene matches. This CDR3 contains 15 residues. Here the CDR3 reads CASSILPTGGALAFF. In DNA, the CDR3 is TGTGCCAGTAGTATACTCCCAACAGGGGGGGCTCTGGCTTTCTTT. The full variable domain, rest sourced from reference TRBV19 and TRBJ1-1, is DGGITQSPKYLFRKEGQNVTLSCEQNLNHDAMYWYRQDPGQGLRLIYYSQIVNDFQKGDIAEGYSVSREKKESFPLTVTSAQKNPTAFYLCASSILPTGGALAFFGQGTRLTVV.

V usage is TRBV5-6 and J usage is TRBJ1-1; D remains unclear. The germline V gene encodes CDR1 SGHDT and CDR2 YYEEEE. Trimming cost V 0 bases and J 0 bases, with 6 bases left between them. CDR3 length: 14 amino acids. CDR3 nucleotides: TGTGCCAGCAGCTTGGTTTCGGTGAACACTGAAGCTTTCTTT. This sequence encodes CASSLVSVNTEAFF.

CDR3 DNA: TGCAGCGTTGACGGACAGGCAGATACGCAGTATTTT. This translates into CSVDGQADTQYF. The chain links TRBV29-1 to TRBJ2-3; 7 bases agree with TRBD1. Per the germline V gene, CDR1 is SQVTM and CDR2 is ANQGSEA. CDR3 length: 12 residues. The V gene end was trimmed by 3 bases and the J gene end by 4 bases; junction bases not matched to a gene: 1.

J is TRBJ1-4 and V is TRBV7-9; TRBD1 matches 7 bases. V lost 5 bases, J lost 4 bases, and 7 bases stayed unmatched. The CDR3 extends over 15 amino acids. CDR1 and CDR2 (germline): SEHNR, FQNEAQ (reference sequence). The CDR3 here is CASSPRTGDNEKLFF. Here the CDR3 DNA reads TGTGCCAGCAGCCCCCGGACAGGAGATAATGAAAAACTGTTTTTT.

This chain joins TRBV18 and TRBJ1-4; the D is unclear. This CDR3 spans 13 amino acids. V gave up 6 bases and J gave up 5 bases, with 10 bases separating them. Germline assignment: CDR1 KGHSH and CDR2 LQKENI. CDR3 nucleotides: TGTGCCAGCTCCGCAGGAAACAATGAAAAACTGTTTTTT. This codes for CASSAGNNEKLFF.

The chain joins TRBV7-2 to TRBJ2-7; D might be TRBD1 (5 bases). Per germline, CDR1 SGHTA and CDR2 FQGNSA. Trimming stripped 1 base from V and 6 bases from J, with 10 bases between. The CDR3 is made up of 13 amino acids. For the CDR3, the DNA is TGTGCCAGCAGCTTAGTAATGACAGTCGAGCAGTACTTC. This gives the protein CASSLVMTVEQYF.

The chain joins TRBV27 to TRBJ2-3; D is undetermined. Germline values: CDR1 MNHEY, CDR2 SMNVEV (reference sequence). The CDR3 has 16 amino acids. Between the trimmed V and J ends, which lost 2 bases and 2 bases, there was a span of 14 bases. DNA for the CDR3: TGTGCCAGCAGTTTAGGGCCCACCCCTTACACAGATACGCAGTATTTT. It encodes CASSLGPTPYTDTQYF.

The CDR3 DNA is TGTGCCAGCAGCCCCGACAGGTCCTATGGCTACACCTTC. Its translation is CASSPDRSYGYTF. The rearrangement links TRBV7-3 to TRBJ1-2; D may be TRBD1 (6 bases). This CDR3 is 13 amino acids long. Per the germline V gene, CDR1 is SGHTA and CDR2 is FQGTGA. The V and J ends lost 5 bases and 4 bases respectively, with 11 bases between them.

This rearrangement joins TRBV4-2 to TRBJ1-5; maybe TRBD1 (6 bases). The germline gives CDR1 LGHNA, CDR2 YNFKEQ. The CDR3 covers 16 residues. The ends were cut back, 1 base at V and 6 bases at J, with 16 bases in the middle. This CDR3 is CASSQVGGGIGQPQHF. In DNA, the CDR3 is TGTGCCAGCAGCCAAGTAGGGGGGGGTATTGGTCAGCCCCAGCATTTT.

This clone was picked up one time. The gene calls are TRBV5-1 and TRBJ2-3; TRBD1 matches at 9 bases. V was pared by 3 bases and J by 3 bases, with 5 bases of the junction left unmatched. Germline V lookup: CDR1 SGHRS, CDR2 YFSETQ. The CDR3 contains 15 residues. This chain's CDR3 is CASSSGQGRTDTQYF. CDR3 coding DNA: TGCGCCAGCAGCTCGGGACAGGGAAGAACAGATACGCAGTATTTT.

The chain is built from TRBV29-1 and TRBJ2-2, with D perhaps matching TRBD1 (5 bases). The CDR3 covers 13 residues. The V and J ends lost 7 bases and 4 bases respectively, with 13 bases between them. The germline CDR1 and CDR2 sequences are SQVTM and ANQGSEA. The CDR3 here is CSGGDGPTGELFF. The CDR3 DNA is TGCAGCGGGGGCGACGGACCCACCGGGGAGCTGTTTTTT.

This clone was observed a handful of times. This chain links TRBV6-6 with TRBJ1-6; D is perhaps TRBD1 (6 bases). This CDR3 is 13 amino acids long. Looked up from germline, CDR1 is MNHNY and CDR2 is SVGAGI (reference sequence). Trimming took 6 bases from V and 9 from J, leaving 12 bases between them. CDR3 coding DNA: TGTGCCAGCAGGCGAACAGGGCTTTCACCCCTCCACTTT. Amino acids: CASRRTGLSPLHF.

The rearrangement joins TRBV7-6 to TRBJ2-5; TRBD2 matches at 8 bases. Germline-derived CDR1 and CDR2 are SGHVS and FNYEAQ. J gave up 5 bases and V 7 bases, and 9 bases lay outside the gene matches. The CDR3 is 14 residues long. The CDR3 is CASNSGGAGETQYF. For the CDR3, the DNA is TGTGCCAGCAATTCCGGGGGGGCCGGGGAGACCCAGTACTTC.

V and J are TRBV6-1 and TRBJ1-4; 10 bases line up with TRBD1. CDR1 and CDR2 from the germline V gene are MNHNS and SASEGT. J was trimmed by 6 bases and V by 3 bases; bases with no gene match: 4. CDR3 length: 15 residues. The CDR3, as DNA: TGTGCCAGCAGTGACCAGACAGGGGGCCATGAAAAACTGTTTTTT. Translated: CASSDQTGGHEKLFF.

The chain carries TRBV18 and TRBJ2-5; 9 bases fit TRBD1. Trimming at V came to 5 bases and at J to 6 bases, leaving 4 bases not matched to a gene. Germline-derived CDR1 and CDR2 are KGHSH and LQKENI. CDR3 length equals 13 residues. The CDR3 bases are TGTGCCAGCTCAAGACAGGGGGGGAAGACCCAGTACTTC. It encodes CASSRQGGKTQYF.

CDR3 nucleotide sequence: TGTGCCAGCAGTTCTGGACGGGGTGCCTACAATGAGCAGTTCTTC. Protein sequence: CASSSGRGAYNEQFF. The chain combines TRBV11-3 with TRBJ2-1; TRBD2 might be the D (5 bases). V lost 6 bases and J lost 2, with 14 bases in between. The CDR3 totals 15 residues. The V gene's germline CDR1 is SGHNT and CDR2 YENEEA. The whole variable domain, filled in from reference TRBV11-3 and TRBJ2-1, reads EAGVVQSPRYKIIEKKQPVAFWCNPISGHNTLYWYLQNLGQGPELLIRYENEEAVDDSQLPKDRFSAERLKGVDSTLKIQPAELGDSAVYLCASSSGRGAYNEQFFGPGTRLTVL.

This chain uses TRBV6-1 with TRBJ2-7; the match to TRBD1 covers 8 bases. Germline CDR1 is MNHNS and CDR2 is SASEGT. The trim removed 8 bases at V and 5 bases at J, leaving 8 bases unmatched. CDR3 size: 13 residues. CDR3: CASVGTGLHEQYF. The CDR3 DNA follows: TGTGCCAGCGTAGGGACAGGCCTTCACGAGCAGTACTTC.

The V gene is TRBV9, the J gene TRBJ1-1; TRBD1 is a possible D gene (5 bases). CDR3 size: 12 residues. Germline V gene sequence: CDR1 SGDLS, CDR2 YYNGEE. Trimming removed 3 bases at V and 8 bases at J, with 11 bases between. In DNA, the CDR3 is TGTGCCAGCAGCGGCCTCCGACAGGAAGCTTTCTTT. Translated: CASSGLRQEAFF. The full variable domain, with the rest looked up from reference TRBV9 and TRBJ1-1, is DSGVTQTPKHLITATGQRVTLRCSPRSGDLSVYWYQQSLDQGLQFLIQYYNGEERAKGNILERFSAQQFPDLHSELNLSSLELGDSALYFCASSGLRQEAFFGQGTRLTVV.

The CDR3 region is CASSVGSAVYEQYF. CDR3 nucleotides: TGTGCCAGCAGCGTAGGCAGCGCCGTCTACGAGCAGTACTTC. V and J are TRBV9 and TRBJ2-7; D gene uncertain. Trimming removed 0 bases at V and 3 bases at J, with 10 bases between. This CDR3 has 14 amino acids. CDR1 is SGDLS, CDR2 YYNGEE, per germline.

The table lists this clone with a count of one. The DNA for the CDR3 is TGTGCCATCAGCGACAACCGGGGGGCCCACAATGAGCAGTTCTTC. Amino acid sequence: CAISDNRGAHNEQFF. This chain links TRBV10-3 with TRBJ2-1; D perhaps matches TRBD2 (7 bases). Germline V gene data show CDR1 as ENHRY and CDR2 as SYGVKD. This CDR3 contains 15 residues. Trimming cost V 6 bases and J 5 bases, with 17 bases left between them.

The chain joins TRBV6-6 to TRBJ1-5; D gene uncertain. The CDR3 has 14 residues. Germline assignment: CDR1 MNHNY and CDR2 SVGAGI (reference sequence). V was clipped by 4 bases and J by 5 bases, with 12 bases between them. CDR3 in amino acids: CASSLPGMHQPQHF. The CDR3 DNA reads TGTGCCAGCAGTTTGCCGGGGATGCATCAGCCCCAGCATTTT.